This T cell receptor beta chain originates from a study of cytomegalovirus exposure and HLA in healthy donors. Study-level information: The same platform was used for the roughly 130 validation repertoires as for the approximately 630 first-cohort repertoires, as reported in a later analysis. Study-level points and caveats: Researchers counted around 160 TCR beta chains as cytomegalovirus-associated. In the 130 or so validation repertoires, around 95% of cluster scores exceeded 0, per a later analysis.

Germline lookup yields CDR1 SSHAT and CDR2 FNYEAQ (reference sequence). J gave up 2 bases and V 4 bases, and 0 bases lay outside the gene matches. CDR3 length: 13 residues. On this clone: Its cognate antigen is unknown.

Clones were read by immunoSEQ multiplex PCR, and TCRdb kept only the in-frame ones, dropping some. The sample contains roughly 200,000 clones, 80% to 85% of which appear only once. This chain joins TRBV7-7 and TRBJ2-5; 8 positions match TRBD1. The sample consisted of PBMCs. The sequence was obtained from a woman aged 25 to 45 in good health and CMV-seronegative. In DNA, the CDR3 is TGTGCCAGCAGCTGGGACAGGCAAGAGACCCAGTACTTC. Its protein is CASSWDRQETQYF.